Reported below is one T cell receptor beta chain. The antigen is not known. The repertoire was sequenced with immunoSEQ multiplex PCR; TCRdb's copy has only in-frame clones and lacks some. Of 100,000 or so clones in the sample, roughly 90% were seen once. These data come from a study of T cell responses to AZD1222 COVID-19 vaccine. Study-level points and caveats: Targeting of unmutated variant regions was reportedly seen in nearly half of spike-specific TCRs.

Looked up from germline, CDR1 is LNHDA and CDR2 is SQIVND (reference sequence). V was trimmed by 3 bases and J by 3 bases, leaving 11 bases between them. The CDR3 runs 14 residues. The sequencing used peripheral blood, collected on day 0 of AZD1222 vaccination. J is TRBJ1-2 and V is TRBV19; D not resolved. The sequence derives from an adult in good health. CDR3 sequence: CASSINEGDYGYTF. The CDR3 nucleotides read TGTGCCAGTAGTATTAACGAGGGCGACTATGGCTACACCTTC.